What follows is one T cell receptor beta chain and its context. The record originates from a study of technical replicates of blood from several donors. Measured with immunoSEQ multiplex PCR; TCRdb has only the in-frame clones, and not every one. Here the sample spans around 67,000 clones, around 90% being singletons. The TCR was taken from a human donor in good health. Sample: T cells isolated from PBMCs.

The CDR3 here is CASSIYGRGLYNEQFF. Here the CDR3 DNA reads TGTGCCAGTAGTATTTACGGAAGAGGGCTTTACAATGAGCAGTTCTTC. The chain recombines TRBV19 with TRBJ2-1; tentatively, D is TRBD2 (5 bases). Trimming cost V 3 bases and J 4 bases, with 16 bases left between them. The CDR3 consists of 16 residues. The germline CDR1 and CDR2 sequences are LNHDA and SQIVND (reference sequence).